Sequencing of this TCR beta chain was carried out in a study of control samples from healthy donors and cancer patients (dated by TCRdb to the early 2020s). Spanning cysteine to phenylalanine, the CDR3 consists of 15 amino acids. Here the CDR3 DNA is all that survives: 45 bases in frame from base 1. Per the germline V gene, SGHRS is the CDR1 and YFSETQ is the CDR2. Trimming at the junction amounts to 2 bases on V and 1 base on J, and the germline ends lie 9 bases apart. Library creation used the immunoSEQ multiplex PCR assay. The clones in this table, taken by TCRdb from immuneACCESS, are in-frame only. Not every clone is retained; where verified, under half of the shortfall comes from an unresolved V gene, and the cause of the rest is unknown. A total of 150,000 or so clones appear in this sample, 90% to 95% of them only once. 12% to 15% of the sample is taken by the ten largest. A word on this clone: This clone's antigen is unknown. The record has no base qualities; no much larger clone is one base away.

The V and J genes are TRBV5-1 and TRBJ2-2; the D region possibly corresponds to TRBD2 (5 bases align). The TCR comes from a man between 60 and 70 years old with colorectal cancer. The material sequenced was PBMCs. Here the CDR3 is given as CASSFRTVNTGELFF. DNA sequence: TGCGCCAGCAGCTTCAGGACTGTGAACACCGGGGAGCTGTTTTTT.